These T cell receptor beta chains were read from a single sample in a study of cytomegalovirus exposure and HLA in healthy donors. Assay used: immunoSEQ multiplex PCR; TCRdb lists only in-frame clones, some missing. In the table there are 300,000 or so clones, approximately 91% of which are singletons. Specimen: PBMCs. The source of these receptors is a man younger than 45 in good health and CMV-seronegative. Each CDR3 is given with its conserved first and last residue. Each record gives: V gene, D gene, J gene, clone size, CDR3 DNA, CDR3 protein. A D gene is named only where the DNA matches it firmly. For some rows the clone size is stated as once, few or many, or as a class when expanded; others skip it.

TRBV2	.	TRBJ2-1	.	TGTGCCAGCAGCTCCTCTTGGGGTAGCGGAGAGCAGTTCTTC	CASSSSWGSGEQFF
TRBV29-1	.	TRBJ1-2	.	TGCAGCGTTGAAGAAGGAACAGGGTATGGCTACACCTTC	CSVEEGTGYGYTF
TRBV28	TRBD1	TRBJ1-5	.	TGTGCCAGCAGCACGGGACAGGGGTATCAGCCCCAGCATTTT	CASSTGQGYQPQHF
TRBV9	TRBD1	TRBJ1-6	.	TGTGCCAGCAGCGTAGATCCCGTGGCAGGGGGGAGCTCCTATAATTCACCCCTCCACTTT	CASSVDPVAGGSSYNSPLHF
TRBV25-1	.	TRBJ2-1	.	TGTGCCAGCAGTGTCCTTAGCCCCGGGGGGCCTCTTGTCAATGAGCAGTTCTTC	CASSVLSPGGPLVNEQFF
TRBV10-1	.	TRBJ2-1	once	TGCGCCAGCAGTGAGTCGGGAGGACAGGGAGGGCATGAGCAGTTCTTC	CASSESGGQGGHEQFF
TRBV19	TRBD1	TRBJ2-3	.	TGTGCCAGTAGGAGGAACCGGGACAGGGGAGTAGCAGATACGCAGTATTTT	CASRRNRDRGVADTQYF
TRBV5-4	TRBD1	TRBJ1-1	.	TGTGCCAGCAGCAAGGGACAGGAAGCTTTCTTT	CASSKGQEAFF
TRBV19	TRBD2	TRBJ2-1	.	TGTGCCAGTAGGAGGACTAGCGGGGGGGCGAAAAATAATGAGCAGTTCTTC	CASRRTSGGAKNNEQFF
TRBV4-2	.	TRBJ2-7	.	TGTGCCAGCAGCCAAGGGCAGGGGAAATCCTACGAGCAGTACTTC	CASSQGQGKSYEQYF
TRBV25-1	TRBD2	TRBJ2-1	.	TGTGCCAGCAGTTTCTCCGGGGGGAGCTCCTACAATGAGCAGTTCTTC	CASSFSGGSSYNEQFF
TRBV9	.	TRBJ1-5	.	TGTGCCAGCAGCGTGGGGCAGGGGAGCAATCAGCCCCAGCATTTT	CASSVGQGSNQPQHF
TRBV27	TRBD1	TRBJ1-5	once	TGTGCCAGCAGTTCGAACAGGGGGCAAGACAATAGCAATCAGCCCCAGCATTTT	CASSSNRGQDNSNQPQHF
TRBV5-1	.	TRBJ2-5	.	TGCGCCAGCAGCCGTCAAGAGACCCAGTACTTC	CASSRQETQYF
TRBV7-9	.	TRBJ1-1	few	TGTGCCAGCAGCTGGGGGCCAAGCTACGAAGCTTTCTTT	CASSWGPSYEAFF
TRBV23-1	TRBD2	TRBJ2-7	.	TGCGCCAGCAGTCCCCTAAGGACAAGGAGACTAGCGGAGAAGACCTCCTACGAGCAGTACTTC	CASSPLRTRRLAEKTSYEQYF
TRBV11-2	.	TRBJ1-3	once	TGTGCCAGCAGCTCAGGACAGAGCTCTGGAAACACCATATATTTT	CASSSGQSSGNTIYF
TRBV2	.	TRBJ2-2	.	TGTGCCAGCACTAGTGGAGGGGAGCTGTTTTTT	CASTSGGELFF
TRBV5-4	TRBD2	TRBJ2-2	.	TGTGCCAGCAACGGAGCGGGGGGGACCAACACCGGGGAGCTGTTTTTT	CASNGAGGTNTGELFF
TRBV18	TRBD1	TRBJ1-2	.	TGTGCCAGCTCACCTAGCTTCGGGACAGCGTCGAACTATGGCTACACCTTC	CASSPSFGTASNYGYTF
TRBV4-1	.	TRBJ1-5	.	TGCGCCAGCAGCCAAGAGTTAGGGGCCGGCAATCAGCCCCAGCATTTT	CASSQELGAGNQPQHF
TRBV10-3	TRBD1	TRBJ1-1	once	TGTGCCATCAGGGGGACAGGGATAAATGAAGCTTTCTTT	CAIRGTGINEAFF
TRBV4-1	.	TRBJ1-5	.	TGCGCCAGCAGCCGCCTCTCAGGGCCTAGCAATCAGCCCCAGCATTTT	CASSRLSGPSNQPQHF
TRBV29-1	.	TRBJ2-7	.	TGCAGCGTTGATAACAGGGACGAGCAGTACTTC	CSVDNRDEQYF
TRBV6-1	.	TRBJ2-7	.	TGTGCCACTTACTCTGGTACCGAGCAGTACTTC	CATYSGTEQYF
TRBV5-6	.	TRBJ1-1	.	TGTGCCAGCAGCCAGAACACTGAAGCTTTCTTT	CASSQNTEAFF
TRBV10-2	.	TRBJ2-7	.	TGCGCCAGCAGTGAAGGAGGGGACTACGAGCAGTACTTC	CASSEGGDYEQYF
TRBV7-2	TRBD1	TRBJ1-5	.	TGTGCCAGCAGAGACAGGGGCAAGCCCCAGCATTTT	CASRDRGKPQHF
TRBV5-1	.	TRBJ1-3	.	TGCGCCAGCAGTCAACGGGCTGGAAACACCATATATTTT	CASSQRAGNTIYF
TRBV2	TRBD1	TRBJ2-1	.	TGTGCCAGCAAGAGAACAGGGGGCTACTACAATGAGCAGTTCTTC	CASKRTGGYYNEQFF